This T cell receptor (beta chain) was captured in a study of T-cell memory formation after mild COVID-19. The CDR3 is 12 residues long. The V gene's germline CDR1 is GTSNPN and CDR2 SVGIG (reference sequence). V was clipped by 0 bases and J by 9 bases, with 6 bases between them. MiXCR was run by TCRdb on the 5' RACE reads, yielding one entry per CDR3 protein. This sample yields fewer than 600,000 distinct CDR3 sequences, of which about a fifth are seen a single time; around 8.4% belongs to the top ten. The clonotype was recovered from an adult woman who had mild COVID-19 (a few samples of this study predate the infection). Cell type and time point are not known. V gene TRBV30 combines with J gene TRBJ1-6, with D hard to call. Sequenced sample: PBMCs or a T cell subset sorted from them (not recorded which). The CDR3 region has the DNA TGTGCCTGGAGTGTACTAGGTTCACCCCTCCACTTT. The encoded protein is CAWSVLGSPLHF. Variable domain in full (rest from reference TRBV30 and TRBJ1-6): SQTIHQWPATLVQPVGSPLSLECTVEGTSNPNLYWYRQAAGRGLQLLFYSVGIGQISSEVPQNLSASRPQDRQFILSSKKLLLSDSGFYLCAWSVLGSPLHFGNGTRLTVT.